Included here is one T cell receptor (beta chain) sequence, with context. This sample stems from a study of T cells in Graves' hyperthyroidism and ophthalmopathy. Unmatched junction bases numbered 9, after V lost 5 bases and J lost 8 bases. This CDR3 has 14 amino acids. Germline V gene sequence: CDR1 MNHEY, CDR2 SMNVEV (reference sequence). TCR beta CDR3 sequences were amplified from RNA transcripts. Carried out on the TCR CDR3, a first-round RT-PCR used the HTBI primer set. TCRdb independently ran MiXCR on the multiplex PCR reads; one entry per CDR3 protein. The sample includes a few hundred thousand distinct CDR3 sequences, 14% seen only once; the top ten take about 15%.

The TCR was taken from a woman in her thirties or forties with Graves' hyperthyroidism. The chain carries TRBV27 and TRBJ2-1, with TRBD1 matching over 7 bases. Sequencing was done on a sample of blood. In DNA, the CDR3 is TGTGCCAGCAGTCCATGGGACAGAATCGATGAGCAGTTCTTC. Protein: CASSPWDRIDEQFF.